The 21 T cell receptor beta chains presented below share a single source sample, sequenced in a study of Ad26.COV2.S vaccination and SARS-CoV-2 variants. The treatment is: 15 to 20 received Ad26.COV2.S at low or high dose, single or two shots; roughly five received placebo; per-sample allocation not given. Samples were taken on day 63 after the first vaccine or placebo injection. Assay used: immunoSEQ multiplex PCR; TCRdb lists only in-frame clones, some missing. The sample carries about 350,000 clones, roughly nine tenths recorded once. Sequencing used peripheral blood, obtained in a trial of Ad26.COV2.S vaccine versus placebo. Receptor source: a person aged 18 to 65 who received the Ad26.COV2.S COVID-19 vaccine or a placebo.

This sequence joins TRBV11-3 and TRBJ2-7; TRBD1 agrees at 8 bases. The V gene end was trimmed by 2 bases and the J gene end by 0 bases; junction bases not matched to a gene: 3. This CDR3 has 15 residues. Looked up from germline, CDR1 is SGHNT and CDR2 is YENEEA. The CDR3 here is CASSLQGASSYEQYF. The DNA for the CDR3 is TGTGCCAGCAGCTTACAGGGGGCAAGCTCCTACGAGCAGTACTTC.

The chain uses TRBV6-1 and TRBJ2-7, with a possible D match to TRBD2 (6 bases). Germline CDR1 and CDR2: MNHNS and SASEGT. V was cut by 3 bases and J by 0 bases, with 15 bases left in between. The CDR3 is 16 residues long. CDR3: CASSDPWTTPSYEQYF. In DNA, the CDR3 is TGTGCCAGCAGTGATCCCTGGACTACCCCCTCCTACGAGCAGTACTTC.

The genes are TRBV27 and TRBJ1-1; no firm D call. Germline V lookup: CDR1 MNHEY, CDR2 SMNVEV (reference sequence). The V gene lost 2 bases and the J gene lost 1 base, with 5 bases spanning the gap. The CDR3 contains 13 residues. The CDR3 loop is CASSLNENTEAFF. The CDR3 DNA follows: TGTGCCAGCAGTTTAAACGAGAACACTGAAGCTTTCTTT.

J is TRBJ2-7 and V is TRBV7-2; TRBD1 aligns across 7 bases. V shed 2 bases and J 3 bases; nucleotides not matched to a gene: 4. The CDR3 sequence is 14 residues long. Germline assignment: CDR1 SGHTA and CDR2 FQGNSA. The CDR3 region is CASSLRTGVYEQYF. The DNA for the CDR3 is TGTGCCAGCAGCTTAAGGACAGGCGTCTACGAGCAGTACTTC.

V is TRBV6-4 and J is TRBJ2-3, with D unresolved. The CDR3 is 13 residues long. V was pared by 4 bases and J by 0 bases, with 5 bases between. Germline V CDR1 and CDR2: MRHNA, SNTAGT. This CDR3 is CASSAFSTDTQYF. CDR3 in DNA: TGTGCCAGCAGTGCCTTTAGCACAGATACGCAGTATTTT.

The V and J genes are TRBV10-3 and TRBJ1-5; TRBD1 aligns across 9 bases. The CDR3 sequence is 14 residues long. Germline values: CDR1 ENHRY, CDR2 SYGVKD. The V segment lost 6 bases and the J segment 4 bases; nucleotides outside the gene matches: 4. Here the CDR3 reads CAIRDRGRNQPQHF. The CDR3 bases are TGTGCCATCAGGGACAGGGGACGTAATCAGCCCCAGCATTTT.

The chain recombines TRBV4-3 with TRBJ2-1, with 8 bases aligning to TRBD2. Trimming cost V 0 bases and J 8 bases; bases outside gene matches: 15. Germline V gives CDR1 LGHNA, CDR2 YSLEER. The CDR3 loop spans 18 amino acids. CDR3 region: CASSQDATGTSARHEQFF. The CDR3 nucleotides are TGCGCCAGCAGCCAAGATGCGACCGGGACTAGTGCGCGCCATGAGCAGTTCTTC.

This chain connects TRBV9 to TRBJ1-3; D is undetermined. The ends were cut back, 4 bases at V and 7 bases at J, with 12 bases in the middle. This CDR3 has 13 amino acids. Germline V gene lookup returns CDR1 SGDLS and CDR2 YYNGEE. The CDR3 is CASSPPEKNTIYF. The CDR3 DNA sequence: TGTGCCAGCAGCCCCCCGGAGAAGAACACCATATATTTT. The whole variable domain, remainder taken from reference TRBV9 and TRBJ1-3, is DSGVTQTPKHLITATGQRVTLRCSPRSGDLSVYWYQQSLDQGLQFLIQYYNGEERAKGNILERFSAQQFPDLHSELNLSSLELGDSALYFCASSPPEKNTIYFGEGSWLTVV.

The chain uses TRBV12-3 or TRBV12-4 and TRBJ1-1; D is uncertain. The CDR3 is 13 residues long. V lost 0 bases and J lost 2, with 4 bases in between. The chain's CDR3 is CASSLAVNTEAFF. Written as DNA, the CDR3 is TGTGCCAGCAGTTTAGCTGTAAACACTGAAGCTTTCTTT.

This chain joins TRBV19 and TRBJ2-7; D is unresolved. V lost 0 bases and J lost 4, with 7 bases in between. There are 13 residues in the CDR3. The germline CDR1 and CDR2 sequences are LNHDA and SQIVND (reference sequence). The CDR3 region is CASSIDQGYEQYF. The DNA for the CDR3 is TGTGCCAGTAGTATAGATCAAGGGTACGAGCAGTACTTC.

The genes are TRBV4-3 and TRBJ1-1; D gene uncertain. The CDR3 sequence is 15 residues long. The germline V gene has CDR1 LGHNA and CDR2 YSLEER. V dropped 0 bases and J dropped 4 bases, with 12 bases sitting between them. CDR3 bases: TGCGCCAGCAGCCAAGATTCGGGCACGAGCACTGAAGCTTTCTTT. It codes for CASSQDSGTSTEAFF.

This chain joins TRBV7-6 and TRBJ1-4; 11 nucleotides align to TRBD1. CDR3 length: 16 residues. Germline V CDR1 and CDR2: SGHVS, FNYEAQ. Germline trimming cut 1 base from V and 6 bases from J; bases unmatched to any gene: 4. CDR3 in amino acids: CASSLVRTGGYEKLFF. The CDR3 nucleotides read TGTGCCAGCAGCTTAGTACGGACAGGGGGCTATGAAAAACTGTTTTTT.

The chain joins TRBV24-1 to TRBJ2-1; 10 nucleotides line up with TRBD2. The CDR3 is 15 residues long. CDR1 and CDR2 from the germline V gene are KGHDR and SFDVKD. V was clipped by 2 bases and J by 7 bases; unmatched bases: 4. The CDR3 loop reads CATSDSRTSGNEQFF. The CDR3 bases are TGTGCCACCAGTGATTCCAGGACTAGCGGTAATGAGCAGTTCTTC.

Comments on this clone: This same CDR3 is encoded by further DNA sequences in the sample. The chain links TRBV11-2 to TRBJ1-1; the D is unclear. The germline V gene encodes CDR1 SGHAT and CDR2 FQNNGV. The CDR3 is made up of 14 amino acids. Trimming took off 1 base at V and 0 bases at J, with 6 bases between the two ends. The CDR3 region has the DNA TGTGCCAGCAGCTTAGTAAGGGTGAACACTGAAGCTTTCTTT. This sequence encodes CASSLVRVNTEAFF.

This clone has only one observation. CDR3 amino acids: CAISESKLAAGGYTF. As DNA, the CDR3 is TGTGCCATCAGTGAGTCGAAGCTGGCAGCGGGAGGCTACACCTTC. The chain combines TRBV10-3 with TRBJ1-2, with unresolved D. The V gene's germline CDR1 is ENHRY and CDR2 SYGVKD. The CDR3 covers 15 residues. Trimming shortened V by 0 bases and J by 8 bases, and 16 bases separated the two germline ends.

Written as DNA, the CDR3 is TGCAGTGCTAGAAGTCCAGAGACCCAGTACTTC. This encodes CSARSPETQYF. This chain connects TRBV20-1 to TRBJ2-5, with D unclear. The CDR3 covers 11 residues. V shed 2 bases and J shed 4 bases, with 5 bases lying between them. CDR1 and CDR2 (germline): DFQATT, SNEGSKA (reference sequence).

This clone was detected many times. The chain has TRBV2 and TRBJ2-7; D may correspond to TRBD1 or TRBD2 (6 bases each). Per the germline V gene, CDR1 is SNHLY and CDR2 is FYNNEI. Trimming stripped 4 bases from V and 1 base from J, with 14 bases between. CDR3 size: 15 residues. The CDR3 loop reads CASSGARGASYEQYF. CDR3 nucleotides: TGTGCCAGCAGTGGTGCAAGGGGGGCGTCCTACGAGCAGTACTTC.

The chain joins TRBV27 to TRBJ2-1; 9 bases fit TRBD2. The CDR3 runs to 15 residues. Trimming cost V 7 bases and J 5 bases; bases outside gene matches: 9. Germline CDR1 and CDR2: MNHEY and SMNVEV (reference sequence). The chain's CDR3 is CASTFSGGRNNEQFF. As DNA, the CDR3 is TGTGCCAGCACCTTTAGCGGGGGACGTAACAATGAGCAGTTCTTC.

The chain recombines TRBV7-2 with TRBJ2-5; D is unclear. Germline-derived CDR1 and CDR2 are SGHTA and FQGNSA. This CDR3 region has 16 residues. V was clipped by 4 bases and J by 2 bases, with 17 bases between them. CDR3 in amino acids: CASSSRTIRPQETQYF. CDR3 nucleotide sequence: TGTGCCAGCAGCTCGAGGACGATTAGACCTCAAGAGACCCAGTACTTC.

This sequence joins TRBV28 and TRBJ1-2, with D unclear. The germline CDR1 and CDR2 sequences are MDHEN and SYDVKM. The CDR3 has 15 amino acids. The V end lost 7 bases, the J end lost 3 bases, and 18 bases lay between the germline ends. The CDR3 coding sequence is TGTGCCAGCACCCTAGATAAGGACGGGGACTATGGCTACACCTTC. Amino acid sequence: CASTLDKDGDYGYTF.

This sequence joins TRBV9 and TRBJ1-1; D remains ambiguous. The CDR3 loop spans 15 amino acids. Germline CDR1 and CDR2: SGDLS and YYNGEE. V gave up 0 bases and J gave up 0 bases, with 9 bases separating them. CDR3 residues: CASSVEASMNTEAFF. The CDR3 coding sequence is TGTGCCAGCAGCGTAGAGGCCAGCATGAACACTGAAGCTTTCTTT.